This T cell receptor beta chain emerged from a study of T cells in Graves' hyperthyroidism and ophthalmopathy. Study-level results: Ophthalmopathy got predicted by the model a median about six months before its onset.

In this sample, this clonotype turned up many times. What it recognizes is unknown. It was less than 13 ml of fresh peripheral blood that supplied the PBMCs. The J segment lost 0 bases and the V segment lost 0 bases, leaving 5 bases of the junction unmatched. CDR1 is DFQATT, CDR2 SNEGSKA, per germline (reference sequence). This CDR3 has 15 residues. Researchers amplified the TCR beta CDR3 regions from RNA transcripts. The primer set for the first-round RT-PCR of the TCR CDR3 was HTBI. Via MiXCR, TCRdb re-called the multiplex PCR reads, giving one row per CDR3 protein. The table lists more than 350,000 distinct CDR3 sequences, approximately 14% of them singletons.

The specimen sequenced was blood. The sequence was collected from a woman in her sixties or seventies with Graves' ophthalmopathy. The chain carries TRBV20-1 and TRBJ2-7; 7 bases line up with TRBD2. This chain's CDR3 is CSARDSGLPSYEQYF. CDR3 nucleotides: TGCAGTGCTAGAGATAGCGGGCTCCCCTCCTACGAGCAGTACTTC.